The 10 T cell receptor beta chains presented below share a single source sample, sequenced in a study of T-cell reconstitution after alpha-beta-depleted transplantation in children. TCRbeta library preparation incorporated unique molecular identifiers. TCRdb redid the calling of the PCR reads with MiXCR, one entry per CDR3 protein. This sample has 480,000 or so distinct CDR3 sequences, with approximately 10% found just once. The sample here was PBMCs, taken before TCRalphabeta/CD19-depleted stem cell transplant. The receptor set was obtained from a child under 10 years old with inherited bone marrow failure, due to receive a stem cell transplant.

This clonotype was detected a few times. This chain connects TRBV7-9 to TRBJ2-1; D remains unclear. CDR3 length equals 16 residues. The germline V and J ends were trimmed by 1 base and 4 bases, with 14 bases remaining between them. Per the germline V gene, CDR1 is SEHNR and CDR2 is FQNEAQ (reference sequence). This chain's CDR3 is CASSLDGDIAYNEQFF. CDR3 nucleotide sequence: TGTGCCAGCAGCTTAGATGGCGATATCGCGTACAATGAGCAGTTCTTC.

This clonotype was seen a handful of times. V is TRBV5-1 and J is TRBJ2-3, with no clear D. The V end lost 3 bases, the J end lost 0 bases, and 14 bases lay between the germline ends. The CDR3 has 16 amino acids. CDR1 and CDR2 from the germline V gene are SGHRS and YFSETQ. The CDR3 is CASSSTVLTSTDTQYF. CDR3 nucleotides: TGCGCCAGCAGCTCGACGGTGCTAACAAGCACAGATACGCAGTATTTT.

This clonotype was counted between two and nine times. The genes are TRBV7-9 and TRBJ1-4; 7 bases fit TRBD1. The CDR3 consists of 16 residues. Germline V gene data show CDR1 as SEHNR and CDR2 as FQNEAQ (reference sequence). V shed 5 bases, J shed 3 bases, and the junction held 9 bases outside the gene matches. This chain's CDR3 is CASSGHRDSSNEKLFF. The DNA of the CDR3 is TGTGCCAGCAGCGGACACCGGGACAGTTCTAATGAAAAACTGTTTTTT.

This clonotype appeared many times. The chain links TRBV6-6 to TRBJ1-1, with a possible D match to TRBD1 (5 bases). Per germline, CDR1 MNHNY and CDR2 SVGAGI (reference sequence). V shed 4 bases and J shed 5 bases, with 11 bases lying between them. This CDR3 is 13 amino acids long. DNA of the CDR3: TGTGCCAGCAGTTCAGGCAGGGATACTGAAGCTTTCTTT. Its translation is CASSSGRDTEAFF.

This clonotype was counted at least ten times. The chain uses TRBV30 and TRBJ2-2; D unresolved. In germline, CDR1 is GTSNPN, CDR2 SVGIG (reference sequence). This CDR3 contains 11 residues. The V end lost 8 bases, the J end lost 2 bases, and 6 bases lay between the germline ends. This chain's CDR3 is CAQQNTGELFF. For the CDR3, the DNA is TGTGCCCAACAAAACACCGGGGAGCTGTTTTTT.

The chain recombines TRBV6-1 with TRBJ1-5, with 7 bases lining up with TRBD1. There are 14 residues in the CDR3. Germline CDR1 reads MNHNS; CDR2 reads SASEGT. The V gene end was trimmed by 6 bases and the J gene end by 6 bases; junction bases not matched to a gene: 8. CDR3 in DNA: TGTGCCAGCAGGCCCACAGGGGAGGGTCAGCCCCAGCATTTT. This codes for CASRPTGEGQPQHF.

This clonotype appeared many times. This rearrangement joins TRBV5-5 to TRBJ2-2; TRBD2 agrees at 12 bases. CDR3 length: 16 amino acids. Germline V gives CDR1 SGHKS, CDR2 YYEKEE (reference sequence). Unmatched junction bases numbered 2, after V lost 0 bases and J lost 5 bases. As DNA, the CDR3 is TGTGCCAGCAGCTTGGTCCTAGCGGGAGGGACCGGGGAGCTGTTTTTT. Translated: CASSLVLAGGTGELFF.

This chain joins TRBV13 and TRBJ2-7; no clear D. Germline assignment: CDR1 PRHDT and CDR2 FYEKMQ (reference sequence). The length of the CDR3 is 14 residues. Trimming stripped 3 bases from V and 0 bases from J, with 9 bases between. CDR3 DNA sequence: TGTGCCAGCAGCTTGATACTTAGCTCCTACGAGCAGTACTTC. The encoded protein is CASSLILSSYEQYF.

V is TRBV20-1 and J is TRBJ2-1; 9 bases line up with TRBD2. J was trimmed by 6 bases and V by 4 bases; bases with no gene match: 7. The CDR3 is made up of 14 amino acids. The germline V gene has CDR1 DFQATT and CDR2 SNEGSKA (reference sequence). The chain's CDR3 is CSAKGLAILNEQFF. In nucleotides, the CDR3 is TGCAGTGCTAAGGGACTAGCCATTCTCAATGAGCAGTTCTTC.

Many counts were recorded for this clonotype. The J gene is TRBJ2-7, the V gene TRBV20-1; 8 bases agree with TRBD2. The germline V gene has CDR1 DFQATT and CDR2 SNEGSKA (reference sequence). The CDR3 runs 13 residues. V lost 2 bases and J lost 4; bases outside the gene matches: 4. The CDR3 region is CSARLPSGYEQYF. CDR3 nucleotides: TGCAGTGCTAGACTGCCTAGCGGGTACGAGCAGTACTTC.